These 31 T cell receptor beta chains were sequenced from one sample in a study of T cell clonality in common variable immunodeficiency. Assay: immunoSEQ multiplex PCR; the TCRdb copy retains only in-frame clones and omits some. The profile covers about 81,000 clones, none occurring a single time. Sequenced sample: peripheral blood mononuclear cells. These receptors originate from a person aged 18 to 70 in good health.

Many counts were recorded for this clone. The read ends 3 residues before the CDR3 terminus; that terminus is restored from the germline J gene. The rearrangement uses TRBV12-5 and TRBJ2-1, with D perhaps matching TRBD2 (6 bases). The germline V gene encodes CDR1 LGHNT and CDR2 FRNRAP. This CDR3 comprises 15 residues. Trimming took off 1 base at V and 8 bases at J, with 15 bases between the two ends. CDR3 in amino acids: CASGLGSGARDEQFF. CDR3 DNA, as far as it was read: TGTGCTAGTGGTTTGGGTAGCGGAGCGAGAGATGAG.

This clone was counted ten times or more. Read coverage stops 3 residues before the CDR3 terminus; the germline J gene supplies the remainder. The chain recombines TRBV4-1 with TRBJ2-7, with 7 bases identical to TRBD1. The V gene's germline CDR1 is MGHRA and CDR2 YSYEKL. Unmatched junction bases numbered 8, after V lost 2 bases and J lost 4 bases. The CDR3 totals 15 residues. The CDR3 here is CASSQSGTVYYEQYF. The CDR3 bases that were read are TGCGCCAGCAGCCAATCCGGGACAGTCTATTACGAG.

At least ten counts were recorded for this clone. The read finishes 3 residues shy of the CDR3 end, and the germline J gene is used to complete it. The J gene is TRBJ1-1, the V gene TRBV20-1; 8 positions agree with TRBD1. The CDR3 has 14 amino acids. The trim removed 6 bases at V and 4 bases at J, leaving 10 bases unmatched. The V gene's germline CDR1 is DFQATT and CDR2 SNEGSKA (reference sequence). The part of the CDR3 DNA that was read is TGCAGTGCCTTTCCGGGACAGGTCATCACTGAA. As protein: CSAFPGQVITE. The entire CDR3 protein reads CSAFPGQVITEAFF.

In this sample, this clone turned up many times. The sequence runs out 3 residues before the end of the CDR3; the remainder is reconstructed from the germline J gene. This chain joins TRBV5-1 and TRBJ2-5; 8 nucleotides align to TRBD2. The CDR3 runs to 16 residues. With 4 bases clipped from V and 2 bases from J, the junction kept 10 bases outside the gene matches. Germline V gene sequence: CDR1 SGHRS, CDR2 YFSETQ. CDR3 DNA, as far as it was read: TGCGCCAGCAGCCTAACCAGCGGGAGTGTTCAAGAGACC. It specifies CASSLTSGSVQET. The complete CDR3 sequence is CASSLTSGSVQETQYF.

The sample holds many counts of this clone. The read stops 3 residues short of the end of the CDR3; the missing end is completed from the germline J gene. The chain combines TRBV3-1 (or the pseudogene TRBV3-2) with TRBJ2-1; 9 bases fit TRBD2. The CDR3 runs to 14 residues. Germline V gene lookup returns CDR1 LGHDT and CDR2 YNNKEL (reference sequence). V shed 8 bases and J 7 bases; nucleotides not matched to a gene: 9. CDR3 loop: CASYIAGVWNEQFF. The sequenced part of the CDR3 DNA is TGTGCCAGCTATATAGCGGGAGTGTGGAATGAG.

In this sample, this clone turned up many times. The CDR3 is cut off 3 residues early in the read; its end comes from the germline J gene. The chain recombines TRBV19 with TRBJ1-2; D is uncertain. The CDR3 has 13 residues. Looked up from germline, CDR1 is LNHDA and CDR2 is SQIVND (reference sequence). The sequenced part of the CDR3 DNA is TGTGCCAGTAGGTGGTCCGGTTACGAGGGC. This codes for CASRWSGYEG. The whole CDR3 is CASRWSGYEGYTF.

This clone was recorded many times. Coverage ceases 3 residues before the CDR3 finishes, and the germline J gene fills in the end. The chain recombines TRBV28 with TRBJ2-3; TRBD2 matches 11 bases. The germline CDR1 and CDR2 sequences are MDHEN and SYDVKM. V dropped 5 bases and J dropped 1; count of bases not matched to a gene: 8. The CDR3 runs to 17 residues. CDR3 loop: CASSPTGTSGRTDTQYF. CDR3 DNA, as far as it was read: TGTGCCAGCAGTCCTACTGGGACTAGCGGTCGCACAGATACG.

In its sample, this clone was seen many times. The read is 3 residues too short to cover the CDR3 end, so that end is filled in from the germline J gene. The chain links TRBV20-1 to TRBJ2-7; 8 bases match TRBD1. The germline CDR1 and CDR2 sequences are DFQATT and SNEGSKA (reference sequence). CDR3 length equals 13 residues. Unmatched junction bases numbered 4, after V lost 3 bases and J lost 3 bases. The CDR3 bases that were read are TGCAGTGCTAGGGACAGGGAATTCTACGAG. Translating gives CSARDREFYE. The complete CDR3 reads CSARDREFYEQYF.

The sample holds a few counts of this clone. The CDR3 extends 3 residues past the end of the read, so its final part is completed from the germline J gene. J is TRBJ1-2 and V is TRBV7-8; D may be TRBD1 (6 bases). V shed 1 base and J shed 2 bases, with 11 bases lying between them. The CDR3 is 15 residues long. Per germline, CDR1 SGHVS and CDR2 FQNEAQ. CDR3 DNA, as far as it was read: TGTGCCAGCAGCTTAGTCCCCGGGACAAACTATGGC. Translated, it gives CASSLVPGTNYG. The entire CDR3 is CASSLVPGTNYGYTF.

This clone was seen ten or more times. The CDR3 is cut off 3 residues early in the read; its end comes from the germline J gene. The chain uses TRBV5-1 and TRBJ2-7, with 9 bases lining up with TRBD1. J lost 2 bases, V lost 3 bases, and 9 bases had no gene match. CDR1 SGHRS and CDR2 YFSETQ come from the germline V gene. The CDR3 spans 16 residues. The CDR3 sequence is CASSSTGTGTTYEQYF. CDR3 DNA, as far as it was read: TGCGCCAGCAGCTCAACAGGGACAGGGACCACCTACGAG. The whole variable domain, remainder taken from reference TRBV5-1 and TRBJ2-7, is KAGVTQTPRYLIKTRGQQVTLSCSPISGHRSVSWYQQTPGQGLQFLFEYFSETQRNKGNFPGRFSGRQFSNSRSEMNVSTLELGDSALYLCASSSTGTGTTYEQYFGPGTRLTVT.

This clone was counted ten times or more. The read stops 3 residues short of the end of the CDR3; the missing end is completed from the germline J gene. This chain uses TRBV4-1 with TRBJ2-7, with D unresolved. Trimming took 3 bases from V and 3 from J, leaving 15 bases between them. Germline lookup yields CDR1 MGHRA and CDR2 YSYEKL. The length of the CDR3 is 15 residues. The DNA read from the CDR3 is TGCGCCAGCAGCCACCCGGCGGCATCTAGCTACGAG. Translated: CASSHPAASSYE. The whole CDR3 sequence reads CASSHPAASSYEQYF.

In its sample, this clone was seen many times. Sequencing ends 3 residues short of the CDR3 end; the germline J gene provides the rest. Other DNA sequences within the sample encode an identical CDR3. The chain recombines TRBV20-1 with TRBJ2-1; tentatively, D is TRBD2 (6 bases). The CDR3 extends over 11 amino acids. The germline gives CDR1 DFQATT, CDR2 SNEGSKA (reference sequence). V lost 4 bases and J lost 7, with 8 bases in between. The DNA read from the CDR3 is TGCAGTGCTATCCGGGGGAATGAG. It specifies CSAIRGNE. The CDR3 in its entirety is CSAIRGNEQFF.

This clone was observed at least ten times. Sequencing ends 3 residues short of the CDR3 end; the germline J gene provides the rest. The genes are TRBV19 and TRBJ2-4; tentatively, D is TRBD2 (5 bases). The CDR3 consists of 16 residues. Germline assignment: CDR1 LNHDA and CDR2 SQIVND (reference sequence). V was clipped by 2 bases and J by 1 base, with 12 bases between them. CDR3 amino acids: CASSIHEGRAKNIQYF. Partial CDR3 DNA: TGTGCCAGTAGTATACATGAGGGTCGGGCCAAAAACATT.

This clone came up many times. With the read ending 3 residues before the CDR3 end, the germline J gene is used to fill in that end. The chain combines TRBV20-1 with TRBJ2-7, with 10 bases matching TRBD2. The CDR3 contains 13 residues. Germline V CDR1 and CDR2: DFQATT, SNEGSKA (reference sequence). V lost 4 bases, J lost 4 bases, and 4 bases stayed unmatched. The part of the CDR3 DNA that was read is TGCAGTGCTAAACTAGCGGGAAGATACGAG. This codes for CSAKLAGRYE. The CDR3 as a whole reads CSAKLAGRYEQYF.

In this sample, this clone turned up many times. The junction departs from germline at one end; a sequencing error may be responsible. The CDR3 extends 3 residues past the end of the read, so its final part is completed from the germline J gene. The genes are TRBV18 and TRBJ2-1, with 7 bases identical to TRBD2. Germline V gives CDR1 KGHSH, CDR2 LQKENI. The CDR3 totals 14 residues. The CDR3 DNA, read in part, is TGTGCTAGCTCACTGGCGGGAGCCTTCAATGAG. Translated, it gives CASSLAGAFNE. The complete CDR3 reads CASSLAGAFNEQFF. Full variable domain (outside the CDR3, taken from reference TRBV18 and TRBJ2-1): NAGVMQNPRHLVRRRGQEARLRCSPMKGHSHVYWYRQLPEEGLKFMVYLQKENIIDESGMPKERFSAEFPKEGPSILRIQQVVRGDSAAYFCASSLAGAFNEQFFGPGTRLTVL.

Many counts were recorded for this clone. The CDR3 end lies 3 residues beyond the end of the read and is filled in from the germline J gene. The chain joins TRBV7-3 to TRBJ2-7; 7 positions agree with TRBD2. Germline lookup yields CDR1 SGHTA and CDR2 FQGTGA. V was pared by 0 bases and J by 1 base, with 9 bases of the junction left unmatched. The CDR3 spans 17 residues. The sequenced CDR3 bases are TGTGCCAGCAGCTTAACCGGTAGTTTAGCGGGTTCCTACGAG. Protein sequence: CASSLTGSLAGSYE. The whole CDR3 region reads CASSLTGSLAGSYEQYF.

In its sample, this clone was seen a few times. The CDR3 protein is CASSRQGFSGNTIYF. CDR3 DNA (partial): TGTGCCAGCAGCCGACAGGGGTTCTCTGGAAACACC. This chain connects TRBV7-2 to TRBJ1-3; 8 bases map to TRBD1. Coverage ceases 3 residues before the CDR3 finishes, and the germline J gene fills in the end. V shed 5 bases, J shed 0 bases, and the junction held 3 bases outside the gene matches. Germline lookup yields CDR1 SGHTA and CDR2 FQGNSA. This CDR3 region has 15 residues.

At least ten counts were recorded for this clone. The DNA ends 3 residues before the CDR3 does, and the rest of the CDR3 is filled in from the germline J gene. The gene calls are TRBV18 and TRBJ2-1; 8 bases agree with TRBD1. Germline V gene sequence: CDR1 KGHSH, CDR2 LQKENI. CDR3 length: 18 residues. Germline trimming cut 4 bases from V and 0 bases from J; bases unmatched to any gene: 11. This chain's CDR3 is CASSRATGAPSSYNEQFF. The CDR3 DNA, read in part, is TGTGCCAGCTCACGCGCGACAGGGGCTCCGAGCTCCTACAATGAG.

This clone was seen many times. The read halts 3 residues ahead of the CDR3 end, with the missing end drawn from the germline J gene. The chain recombines TRBV7-2 with TRBJ2-7; D gene uncertain. CDR1 is SGHTA and CDR2 is FQGNSA in the germline V gene. Trimming stripped 6 bases from V and 1 base from J, with 4 bases between. The CDR3 loop spans 11 amino acids. CDR3 DNA, as far as it was read: TGTGCCAGCAGTCTTTCCTACGAG. It translates to CASSLSYE. The CDR3 as a whole reads CASSLSYEQYF.

In its sample, this clone was seen many times. The CDR3 end falls 3 residues outside the read, so it is completed with the germline J gene. This chain joins TRBV5-5 and TRBJ1-5; TRBD1 matches at 8 bases. J was trimmed by 2 bases and V by 4 bases; bases with no gene match: 5. The CDR3 is made up of 15 amino acids. Germline V gives CDR1 SGHKS, CDR2 YYEKEE (reference sequence). The covered CDR3 bases are TGTGCCAGCAGCCCCGGACAGGGAGGCAATCAGCCC. Translating gives CASSPGQGGNQP. The complete CDR3 protein is CASSPGQGGNQPQHF.

This clone was recorded at least ten times. The read ends 3 residues before the CDR3 terminus; that terminus is restored from the germline J gene. The rearrangement links TRBV5-6 to TRBJ2-7, with D perhaps TRBD2 (5 bases). Deletions cut 0 bases from V and 5 bases from J, with 12 bases between. In germline, CDR1 is SGHDT, CDR2 YYEEEE. The CDR3 covers 14 residues. The chain's CDR3 is CASSLVSRVHEQYF. CDR3 DNA (partial): TGTGCCAGCAGCTTGGTATCGAGGGTCCACGAG.

Ten or more counts support this clone. The read finishes 3 residues shy of the CDR3 end, and the germline J gene is used to complete it. The chain carries TRBV19 and TRBJ2-1; TRBD2 agrees at 16 bases. There are 18 residues in the CDR3. CDR1 is LNHDA, CDR2 SQIVND, per germline (reference sequence). V was clipped by 8 bases and J by 2 bases; unmatched bases: 9. The chain's CDR3 is CASRRGLAGGGTYNEQFF. The sequenced CDR3 bases are TGTGCCAGTCGCCGGGGACTAGCGGGAGGGGGGACCTACAATGAG.

This clone was observed at least ten times. The read halts 3 residues ahead of the CDR3 end, with the missing end drawn from the germline J gene. The chain links TRBV19 to TRBJ2-1, with TRBD2 matching 12 bases. Germline V gene sequence: CDR1 LNHDA, CDR2 SQIVND (reference sequence). The CDR3 contains 16 residues. V trimming: 8 bases; J trimming: 6 bases; junction bases outside the gene matches: 11. The covered CDR3 bases are TGTGCCAGTCTAAACCGACTAGCGGGGGAACCCAATGAG. Residues: CASLNRLAGEPNE. The complete CDR3 reads CASLNRLAGEPNEQFF.

This clone was seen at least ten times. The read falls 3 residues short of the CDR3 end, and the missing part is taken from the germline J gene. This chain links TRBV19 with TRBJ2-1, with 8 bases identical to TRBD2. The junction had 14 bases not matched to a gene; V was cut back by 5 bases and J by 5 bases. CDR1 is LNHDA and CDR2 is SQIVND in the germline V gene (reference sequence). The CDR3 runs to 17 residues. This CDR3 is CASSPHPGTRSHNEQFF. The covered CDR3 bases are TGTGCCAGTAGTCCTCACCCCGGGACTAGGTCCCACAATGAG.

The sample holds many counts of this clone. The CDR3 end falls 3 residues outside the read, so it is completed with the germline J gene. The rearrangement links TRBV28 to TRBJ1-5, with D possibly matching TRBD1 (6 bases). Germline V gene sequence: CDR1 MDHEN, CDR2 SYDVKM. Trimming removed 3 bases from V and 0 bases from J, with 6 bases in between. The CDR3 sequence is 14 residues long. The CDR3 DNA, read in part, is TGTGCCAGCAGTTTGGACAGTAGCAATCAGCCC. It yields the protein CASSLDSSNQP. The full-length CDR3 reads as CASSLDSSNQPQHF.

This clone was picked up many times. The junction differs from germline at one of its ends, possibly a read error. The CDR3 protein is CASSLEGSERPYTDTQYF. CDR3 DNA (partial): TGTGCTAGCAGCTTAGAAGGCTCAGAGCGCCCCTACACAGATACG. This sequence joins TRBV7-7 and TRBJ2-3; D uncertain. The CDR3 is cut off 3 residues early in the read; its end comes from the germline J gene. The CDR3 totals 18 residues. In germline, CDR1 is SSHAT, CDR2 FNYEAQ (reference sequence).

This clone was counted a few times. At one end the junction does not follow the germline gene, possibly because of a read error. The read is 3 residues too short to cover the CDR3 end, so that end is filled in from the germline J gene. The chain has TRBV18 and TRBJ1-3, with D unresolved. This CDR3 contains 17 residues. Germline V lookup: CDR1 KGHSH, CDR2 LQKENI. CDR3 amino acids: CASSPQPAFRSGNTIYF. CDR3 DNA (partial): TGTGCCAGCTCCCCACAGCCCGCTTTTCGCTCTGGAAACACC.

This clone came up many times. The sequenced part of the CDR3 DNA is TGTGCCAGCTCACAGGTATCGGAGACC. It encodes CASSQVSET. The whole CDR3 reads CASSQVSETQYF. The V and J genes are TRBV18 and TRBJ2-5; D is undetermined. Read data end 3 residues before the CDR3 end; the end is taken from the germline J gene. V was trimmed by 4 bases and J by 5 bases, leaving 8 bases between them. The CDR3 is made up of 12 amino acids. The germline V gene has CDR1 KGHSH and CDR2 LQKENI.

This clone was recorded at least ten times. CDR3 DNA (partial): TGCGCCAGCAGCCCGGGGGGCGGGAGGATAGAGGGGGCCTACGAG. Residues: CASSPGGGRIEGAYE. The full CDR3 reads CASSPGGGRIEGAYEQYF. J is TRBJ2-7 and V is TRBV5-1; 8 bases are shared with TRBD2. The CDR3 end falls 3 residues outside the read, so it is completed with the germline J gene. Trimming cost V 4 bases and J 2 bases; bases outside gene matches: 17. CDR1 and CDR2 from the germline V gene are SGHRS and YFSETQ. This CDR3 comprises 18 residues. Full variable domain (missing parts from reference TRBV5-1 and TRBJ2-7): KAGVTQTPRYLIKTRGQQVTLSCSPISGHRSVSWYQQTPGQGLQFLFEYFSETQRNKGNFPGRFSGRQFSNSRSEMNVSTLELGDSALYLCASSPGGGRIEGAYEQYFGPGTRLTVT.

This clone came up many times. The read terminates 3 residues before the CDR3 end, so the remaining end is supplied by the germline J gene. The V gene is TRBV9, the J gene TRBJ2-7; no definite D call. Trimming took 4 bases from V and 3 from J, leaving 11 bases between them. CDR1 is SGDLS, CDR2 YYNGEE, per germline. This CDR3 contains 13 residues. CDR3 sequence reads: CASSPLAGYEQYF. Incomplete CDR3 DNA: TGTGCCAGCAGCCCCCTGGCAGGCTACGAG. Based on the CDR3 plus reference TRBV9 and TRBJ2-7, the full variable domain is DSGVTQTPKHLITATGQRVTLRCSPRSGDLSVYWYQQSLDQGLQFLIQYYNGEERAKGNILERFSAQQFPDLHSELNLSSLELGDSALYFCASSPLAGYEQYFGPGTRLTVT.

A few counts support this clone. CDR3 residues: CASSPGAKNTEAFF. The DNA read from the CDR3 is TGTGCCAGCTCACCAGGGGCCAAGAACACTGAA. V and J are TRBV18 and TRBJ1-1, with TRBD1 as a possible D gene (5 bases). The read falls 3 residues short of the CDR3 end, and the missing part is taken from the germline J gene. The CDR3 loop spans 14 amino acids. Trimming cost V 2 bases and J 1 base, with 8 bases left between them. In germline, CDR1 is KGHSH, CDR2 LQKENI.